This TCR beta chain came from a study of blood T cell repertoires in COVID-19 (dated by TCRdb to about 2020). Context from the whole study: Samples covering the acute and convalescent phases of COVID-19 were provided by collaborators in the United States, Italy and Spain. The material from the prospective study consisted of cDNA or gDNA derived from T cells, B-cell-depleted T cells, or PBMCs. Subjects who had been exposed to COVID-19, were actively infected with it, or had recovered from it provided the deeply sampled blood TCRbeta repertoires that made up the dataset. The repertoires were made available in a free public database intended to serve as a resource for research on the immune response to SARS-CoV-2. Samples came from the ongoing ImmuneRACE study (first 160 participants) plus 1,254 subjects from 6 global collaborators. Nearly every sample came with metadata listing a de-identified subject ID, COVID-19 status, age in years and sex. Where available, HLA class I and class II types were obtained from metadata supplied by the sample provider rather than from assay-based typing. What the research found in general, with its limitations: The amount of clinical and demographic metadata varied by source and participant and was provided uncurated.

The immunoSEQ Assay, a bias-controlled multiplex PCR, was used to amplify TCRbeta CDR3 regions from genomic DNA. Regarding the original processing steps: The number of nucleated cells in each sample was estimated from the amplification of reference gene primers within the assay. To quantify the absolute abundance of each unique TCRbeta CDR3 rearrangement, sequence reads were collapsed and filtered. For each sample, productive Simpson clonality was calculated as the square root of Simpson's diversity index across productive rearrangements. The immuneACCESS repertoire file appears here via TCRdb, limited to in-frame rearrangements. These files lack a portion of the clones; in checked studies, under half of the deficit traces to unresolved V genes, and the cause of the others is not known. The V and J calls and clone size are taken from that table; D and trimming were inferred from the DNA. The sample profile shows some 400,000 clones; 85% to 90% of them were found once. The ten largest clones add up to roughly 1.1% of the sample.

From a lookup of the germline V gene, CDR1 and CDR2 are SGHRS and YFSETQ. Unmatched junction bases come to 3, with V trimmed by 0 bases and J by 4 bases. The CDR3 covers 15 residues, taking in both the cysteine and the phenylalanine. Solely the CDR3 DNA is kept, with 45 bases framed from the first base. A remark on this clone: Its antigen specificity is not known. No much larger clone is present one base from it, and per-base qualities are unavailable.

Participants in the prospective study were enrolled through a virtual design, were aged roughly 18 to 95 years, and lived in roughly 24 United States geographic areas. To assign participants to cohorts, the prospective study relied on clinical history that participants themselves reported in a screening survey and a study questionnaire. For ImmuneRACE Cohort 3, a participant was defined as recovered based on two consecutive negative NP/OP PCR tests, clearance by a healthcare professional, or resolution of symptoms. In the prospective study, whole blood, serum and a nasopharyngeal or oropharyngeal swab were collected from each participant by mobile phlebotomists. Participants in the prospective study had the option to provide additional blood draws and questionnaires over a roughly 2-month period. Before DNA extraction, prospective study blood samples were shipped either frozen or at room temperature.

This receptor was taken from a man aged 25-40 years who had recovered from COVID-19. The material sequenced was PBMCs or T cells enriched from blood (not recorded which). Here the chain combines TRBV5-1 and TRBJ2-3; 9 middle bases align to TRBD1. This receptor has the CDR3 CASSLGGQGSDTQYF. The DNA is TGCGCCAGCAGCTTGGGGGGACAGGGTTCAGATACGCAGTATTTT.